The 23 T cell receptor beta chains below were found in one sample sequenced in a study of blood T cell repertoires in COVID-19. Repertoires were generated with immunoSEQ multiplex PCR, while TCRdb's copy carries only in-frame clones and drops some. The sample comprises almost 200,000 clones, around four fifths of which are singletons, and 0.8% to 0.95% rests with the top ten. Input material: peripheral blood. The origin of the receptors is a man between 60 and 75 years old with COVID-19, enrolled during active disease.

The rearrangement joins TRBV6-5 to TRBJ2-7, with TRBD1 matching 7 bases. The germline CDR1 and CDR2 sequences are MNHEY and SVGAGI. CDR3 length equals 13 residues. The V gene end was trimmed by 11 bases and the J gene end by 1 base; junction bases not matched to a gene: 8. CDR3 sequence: CAGGTVSSYEQYF. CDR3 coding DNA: TGTGCCGGTGGGACAGTGAGTTCCTACGAGCAGTACTTC.

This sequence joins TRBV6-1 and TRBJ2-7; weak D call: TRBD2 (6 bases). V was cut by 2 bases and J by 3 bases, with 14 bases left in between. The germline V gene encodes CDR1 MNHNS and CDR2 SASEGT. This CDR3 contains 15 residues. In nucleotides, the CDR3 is TGTGCCAGCAGTGAAAGGCCGGAGGGTGGCTACGAGCAGTACTTC. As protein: CASSERPEGGYEQYF.

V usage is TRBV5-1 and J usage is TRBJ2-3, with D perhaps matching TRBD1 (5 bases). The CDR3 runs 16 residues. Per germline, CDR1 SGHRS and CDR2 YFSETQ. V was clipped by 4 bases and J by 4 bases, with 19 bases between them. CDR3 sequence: CASSAGVGAWSDTQYF. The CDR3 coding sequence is TGCGCCAGCAGCGCTGGGGTAGGGGCCTGGTCAGATACGCAGTATTTT.

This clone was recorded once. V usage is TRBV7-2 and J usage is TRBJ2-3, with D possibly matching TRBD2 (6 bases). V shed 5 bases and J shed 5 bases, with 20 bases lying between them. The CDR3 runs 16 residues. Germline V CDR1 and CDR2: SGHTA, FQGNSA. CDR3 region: CASSLRRGRHLDTQYF. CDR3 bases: TGTGCCAGCAGCCTCCGGAGGGGCCGACATTTAGATACGCAGTATTTT. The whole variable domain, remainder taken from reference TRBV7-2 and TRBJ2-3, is GAGVSQSPSNKVTEKGKDVELRCDPISGHTALYWYRQSLGQGLEFLIYFQGNSAPDKSGLPSDRFSAERTGGSVSTLTIQRTQQEDSAVYLCASSLRRGRHLDTQYFGPGTRLTVL.

CDR3 nucleotides: TGTGCCAGCTCACTAAGGGAGTCTCCGGCCCTGAATGGCTACACCTTC. Residues: CASSLRESPALNGYTF. The gene calls are TRBV18 and TRBJ1-2; no clear D. V was pared by 4 bases and J by 6 bases, with 21 bases between. The CDR3 runs 16 residues. CDR1 KGHSH and CDR2 LQKENI come from the germline V gene.

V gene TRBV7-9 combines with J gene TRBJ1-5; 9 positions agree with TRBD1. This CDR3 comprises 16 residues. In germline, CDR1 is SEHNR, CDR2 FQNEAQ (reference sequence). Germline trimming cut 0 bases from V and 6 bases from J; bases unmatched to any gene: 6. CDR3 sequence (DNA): TGTGCCAGCAGCTTAGCGACAGGGGGTAAGGGTCAGCCCCAGCATTTT. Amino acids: CASSLATGGKGQPQHF.

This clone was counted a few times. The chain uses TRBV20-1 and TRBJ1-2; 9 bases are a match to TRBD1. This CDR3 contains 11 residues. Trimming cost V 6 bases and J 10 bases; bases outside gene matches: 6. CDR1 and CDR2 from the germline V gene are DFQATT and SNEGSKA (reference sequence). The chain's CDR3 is CSAKRDRAYTF. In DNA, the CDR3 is TGCAGTGCCAAACGGGACAGGGCCTACACCTTC.

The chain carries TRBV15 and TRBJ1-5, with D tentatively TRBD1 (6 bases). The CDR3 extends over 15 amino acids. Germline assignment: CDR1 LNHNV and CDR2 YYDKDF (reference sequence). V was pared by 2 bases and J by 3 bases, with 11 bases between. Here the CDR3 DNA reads TGTGCCACCAGCAGACTTACAGGGATCAATCAGCCCCAGCATTTT. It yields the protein CATSRLTGINQPQHF. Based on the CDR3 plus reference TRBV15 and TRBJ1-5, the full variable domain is DAMVIQNPRYQVTQFGKPVTLSCSQTLNHNVMYWYQQKSSQAPKLLFHYYDKDFNNEADTPDNFQSRRPNTSFCFLDIRSPGLGDTAMYLCATSRLTGINQPQHFGDGTRLSIL.

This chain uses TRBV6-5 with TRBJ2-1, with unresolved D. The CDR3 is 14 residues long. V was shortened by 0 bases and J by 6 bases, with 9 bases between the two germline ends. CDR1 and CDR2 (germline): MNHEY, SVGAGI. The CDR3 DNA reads TGTGCCAGCAGTTACTCGAGTCCTAGCAATGAGCAGTTCTTC. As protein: CASSYSSPSNEQFF.

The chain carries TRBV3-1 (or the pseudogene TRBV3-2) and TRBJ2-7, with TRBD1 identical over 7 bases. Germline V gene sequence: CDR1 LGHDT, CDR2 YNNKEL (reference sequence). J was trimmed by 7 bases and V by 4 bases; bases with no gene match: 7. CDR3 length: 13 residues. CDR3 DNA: TGTGCCAGCAGCCTCCTAGGGGGCGGGGAGCAGTACTTC. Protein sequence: CASSLLGGGEQYF.

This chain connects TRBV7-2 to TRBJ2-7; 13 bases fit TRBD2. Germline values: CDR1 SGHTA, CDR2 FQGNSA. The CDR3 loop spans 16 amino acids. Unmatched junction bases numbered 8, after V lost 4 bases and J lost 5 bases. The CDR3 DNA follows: TGTGCCAGCAGCTGGCGGACTAGCGGGAGTATCGACGAGCAGTACTTC. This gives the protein CASSWRTSGSIDEQYF.

The CDR3 sequence is CASSPTAGSYNEQFF. CDR3 nucleotide sequence: TGTGCCAGCTCCCCCACAGCGGGATCCTACAATGAGCAGTTCTTC. This chain uses TRBV6-4 with TRBJ2-1, with 7 bases matching TRBD2. This CDR3 comprises 15 residues. The V and J ends lost 8 bases and 1 base, in that order; junction bases with no gene match: 8. Germline assignment: CDR1 MRHNA and CDR2 SNTAGT.

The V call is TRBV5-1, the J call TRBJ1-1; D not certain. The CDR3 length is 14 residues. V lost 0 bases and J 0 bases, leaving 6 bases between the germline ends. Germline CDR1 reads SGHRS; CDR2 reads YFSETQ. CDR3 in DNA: TGCGCCAGCAGCTTGGACGGAGTGAACACTGAAGCTTTCTTT. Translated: CASSLDGVNTEAFF.

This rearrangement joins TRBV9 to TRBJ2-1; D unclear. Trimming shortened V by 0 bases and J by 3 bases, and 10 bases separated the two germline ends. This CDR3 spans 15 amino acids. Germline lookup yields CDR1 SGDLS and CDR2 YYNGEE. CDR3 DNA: TGTGCCAGCAGCGTAGGGCAGGTGCGCTACAATGAGCAGTTCTTC. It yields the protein CASSVGQVRYNEQFF.

CDR3 region: CASSYRTSGTGELFF. The CDR3 DNA reads TGTGCCAGCAGCTATCGGACTAGCGGGACCGGGGAGCTGTTTTTT. The chain carries TRBV11-2 and TRBJ2-2; TRBD2 agrees at 11 bases. This CDR3 is built from 15 residues. Germline values: CDR1 SGHAT, CDR2 FQNNGV. Germline trimming cut 4 bases from V and 5 bases from J; bases unmatched to any gene: 3. The variable domain in full, completed from reference TRBV11-2 and TRBJ2-2, reads EAGVAQSPRYKIIEKRQSVAFWCNPISGHATLYWYQQILGQGPKLLIQFQNNGVVDDSQLPKDRFSAERLKGVDSTLKIQPAKLEDSAVYLCASSYRTSGTGELFFGEGSRLTVL.

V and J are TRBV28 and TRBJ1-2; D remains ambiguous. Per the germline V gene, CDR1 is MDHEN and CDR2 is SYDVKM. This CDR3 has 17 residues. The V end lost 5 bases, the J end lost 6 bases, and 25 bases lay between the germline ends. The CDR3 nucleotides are TGTGCCAGCAGTCACCACCCGTCGAGAGTAAAGAGTAATGGCTACACCTTC. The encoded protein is CASSHHPSRVKSNGYTF.

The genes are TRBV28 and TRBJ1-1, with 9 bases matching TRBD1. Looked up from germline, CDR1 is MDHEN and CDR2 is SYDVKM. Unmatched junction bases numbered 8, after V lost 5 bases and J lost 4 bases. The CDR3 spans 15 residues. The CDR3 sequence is CASSPPGQGRTEAFF. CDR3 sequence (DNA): TGTGCCAGCAGTCCTCCGGGACAGGGTCGCACTGAAGCTTTCTTT.

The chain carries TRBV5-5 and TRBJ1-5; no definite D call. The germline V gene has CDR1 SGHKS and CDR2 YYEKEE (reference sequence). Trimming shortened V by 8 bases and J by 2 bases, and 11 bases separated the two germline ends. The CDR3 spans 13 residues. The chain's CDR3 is CASGREGNQPQHF. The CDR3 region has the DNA TGTGCCAGTGGACGGGAGGGCAATCAGCCCCAGCATTTT.

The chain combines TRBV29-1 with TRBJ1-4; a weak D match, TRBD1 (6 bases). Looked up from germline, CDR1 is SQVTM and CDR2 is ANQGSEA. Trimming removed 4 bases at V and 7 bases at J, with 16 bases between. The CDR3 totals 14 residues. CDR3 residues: CSVVGHRAGEKLFF. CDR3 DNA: TGCAGCGTTGTAGGGCACAGGGCAGGTGAAAAACTGTTTTTT.

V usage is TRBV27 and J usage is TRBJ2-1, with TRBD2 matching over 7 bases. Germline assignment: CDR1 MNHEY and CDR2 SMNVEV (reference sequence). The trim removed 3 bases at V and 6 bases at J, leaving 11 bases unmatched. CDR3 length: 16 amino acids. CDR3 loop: CASSFLGGVYTNEQFF. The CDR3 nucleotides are TGTGCCAGCAGTTTCCTGGGGGGGGTTTACACCAATGAGCAGTTCTTC.

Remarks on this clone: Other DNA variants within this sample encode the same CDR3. CDR3 nucleotides: TGTGCCAGCAGCCAAGATCGGGGGAGCTATGGCTACACCTTC. Protein: CASSQDRGSYGYTF. The chain joins TRBV4-2 to TRBJ1-2, with D possibly matching TRBD1 (5 bases). Germline V gene sequence: CDR1 LGHNA, CDR2 YNFKEQ. This CDR3 contains 14 residues. The ends were cut back, 0 bases at V and 4 bases at J, with 9 bases in the middle.

The CDR3 reads CASTPAERLNTEAFF. The CDR3 bases are TGTGCCAGCACCCCTGCAGAGCGCTTGAACACTGAAGCTTTCTTT. V usage is TRBV2 and J usage is TRBJ1-1, with D unresolved. The CDR3 length is 15 residues. V lost 7 bases, J lost 0 bases, and 15 bases lay in between. Per the germline V gene, CDR1 is SNHLY and CDR2 is FYNNEI.

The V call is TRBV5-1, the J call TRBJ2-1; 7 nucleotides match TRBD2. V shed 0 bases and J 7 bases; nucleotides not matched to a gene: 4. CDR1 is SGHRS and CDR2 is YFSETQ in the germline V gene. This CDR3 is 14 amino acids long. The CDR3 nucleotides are TGCGCCAGCAGCTTGGGGCGGGAGCTTAATGAGCAGTTCTTC. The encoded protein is CASSLGRELNEQFF. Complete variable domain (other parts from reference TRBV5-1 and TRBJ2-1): KAGVTQTPRYLIKTRGQQVTLSCSPISGHRSVSWYQQTPGQGLQFLFEYFSETQRNKGNFPGRFSGRQFSNSRSEMNVSTLELGDSALYLCASSLGRELNEQFFGPGTRLTVL.